The rows below give T cell receptor beta chains drawn from one sample of a study of T cell changes during pregnancy in multiple sclerosis. Generated by immunoSEQ multiplex PCR, the TCRdb table keeps only in-frame clones and is missing some. Of nearly 60,000 clones in the sample, about 90% were seen once. This sample comprised CD4+ T cells from peripheral blood mononuclear cells, obtained after pregnancy. These receptors originate from a female donor in good health, enrolled as a control in a pregnancy study. Both conserved end residues are part of each CDR3. The D gene is left open where the match is weak. For some rows the clone size is stated as once, few or many, or as a class when expanded; others skip it.

V gene	clone size	D gene	J gene	CDR3 DNA	CDR3 protein
TRBV11-2	.	TRBD1	TRBJ1-1	TGTGCCAGCAGCAAAAGCCACCTATTCGACAGGGTGAACACTGAAGCTTTCTTT	CASSKSHLFDRVNTEAFF
TRBV4-2	.	TRBD1	TRBJ2-7	TGTGCCAGCAGCCATCCCCCGGGACAGGGGGCCTACGAGCAGTACTTC	CASSHPPGQGAYEQYF
TRBV7-2	.	.	TRBJ1-2	TGTGCCAGCAGCGCCATGGGGGGTAGCTATGGCTACACCTTC	CASSAMGGSYGYTF
TRBV10-3	.	TRBD2	TRBJ2-5	TGTGCCCCACCCCCTAGGCGGGGGGGAGAAATAGAGACCCAGTACTTC	CAPPPRRGGEIETQYF
TRBV30	.	.	TRBJ1-6	TGTGCCTGGAGCGACGGCCCGTCCGAGGGTCCCCTCCACTTT	CAWSDGPSEGPLHF
TRBV9	.	.	TRBJ1-4	TGTGCCAGCAGCGCCGGGGGTTATGAAAAACTGTTTTTT	CASSAGGYEKLFF
TRBV18	few	TRBD1	TRBJ2-7	TGTGCCAGCTCACCCAACAACGGACAGGTGTACGAGCAGTACTTC	CASSPNNGQVYEQYF
TRBV5-6	.	.	TRBJ1-6	TGTGCCAGCAGCTTGGGGCCCGGGAATTCACCCCTCCACTTT	CASSLGPGNSPLHF
TRBV19	.	TRBD1	TRBJ2-3	TGTGCCAGTAGTGTGGGACAGGAGGATCATACGCAGTATTTT	CASSVGQEDHTQYF
TRBV5-8	.	.	TRBJ2-7	TGTGCCAGCAGCTTCAGCGCTGGCTACGAGCAGTACTTC	CASSFSAGYEQYF
TRBV29-1	.	TRBD1	TRBJ1-1	TGCAGCGTAGAGACAGGGGGATCGACTGAAGCTTTCTTT	CSVETGGSTEAFF
TRBV5-1	.	TRBD1	TRBJ1-6	TGCGCCAGCACCACCGGACAGGGGACGTCACCCCTCCACTTT	CASTTGQGTSPLHF